The source of this T cell receptor (beta chain) is a study of T cell repertoires in cytomegalovirus infection. The germline CDR1 and CDR2 sequences are SGHDN and FVKESK. CDR3 length: 14 amino acids. V shed 2 bases and J shed 7 bases, with 12 bases lying between them. One entry per CDR3 protein, called by TCRdb with MiXCR from the reads. Found here are about 530,000 distinct CDR3 sequences, 26% of them singletons; the top ten hold about 12%. This chain uses TRBV14 with TRBJ1-5; no firm D call. The clonotype was recovered from a human donor in good health (CMV status not recorded). Some clones in this sample may be carry-over from other donors' samples. The sample comprised PBMCs. CDR3 sequence reads: CASSQSDQGQPQHF. The CDR3, as DNA: TGTGCCAGCAGCCAATCAGACCAAGGGCAGCCCCAGCATTTT.